This TCR beta chain appears in the sequencing data of a study of OX40 agonist ivuxolimab in advanced cancers. Across the study: Cohort: roughly 80% men, mean age about 60, aged roughly 23 to 90.

The data were produced by immunoSEQ multiplex PCR, yet TCRdb's version contains in-frame clones alone and is incomplete. The data contain roughly 68,000 clones, 80% to 90% of them singletons. This CDR3 region has 9 residues. V was cut by 5 bases and J by 10 bases, with 2 bases left in between. Germline CDR1 reads SGHTA; CDR2 reads FQGTGA. General study points: On average, CD8+ T cells had more expanded clones than CD4+.

Details on this clone: Its matching antigen is unknown.

This TCR was recovered from an adult with an advanced solid tumor such as melanoma, head and neck, liver or kidney cancer. The source material was CD4+ or CD8+ T cells sorted from blood, sampled in a trial of the OX40 agonist ivuxolimab. V is TRBV7-3 and J is TRBJ1-4; D unclear. The CDR3 DNA is TGTGCCAGCAGCCTAAAACTGTTTTTT. This encodes CASSLKLFF.